Listed below are T cell receptor beta chains from one sample, sequenced in a study of blood T cell repertoires in COVID-19. The repertoire was sequenced with immunoSEQ multiplex PCR; TCRdb's copy has only in-frame clones and lacks some. The table includes approximately 240,000 clones, about 80% detected once. Sequencing was performed on peripheral blood. All receptors come from an elderly woman with active or convalescent COVID-19. The CDR3 runs from the conserved cysteine through the conserved F or W. Fields, in order: clone size, CDR3 length, V gene, J gene, D gene, CDR3 DNA, CDR3 protein. The D gene is left open where the match is weak. Size tells how often a clone was seen (once, few, many) or the class of an expanded clone, and some rows leave it out.

clone size: -
CDR3 length: 16
V gene: TRBV7-9
J gene: TRBJ1-1
D gene: TRBD1
CDR3 DNA: TGTGCCAGCAGCTCCCTGGACAGGACCTTGAACACTGAAGCTTTCTTT
CDR3 protein: CASSSLDRTLNTEAFF

clone size: -
CDR3 length: 17
V gene: TRBV5-1
J gene: TRBJ1-3
D gene: TRBD1
CDR3 DNA: TGCGCCAGCAGCTTCCAACCGGGACAGGGGTCTGGAAACACCATATATTTT
CDR3 protein: CASSFQPGQGSGNTIYF

clone size: -
CDR3 length: 14
V gene: TRBV7-9
J gene: TRBJ1-4
D gene: TRBD1
CDR3 DNA: TGTGCCAGCAGCCGAGGACAGGGAGGGGAAAAACTGTTTTTT
CDR3 protein: CASSRGQGGEKLFF

clone size: once
CDR3 length: 16
V gene: TRBV2
J gene: TRBJ1-6
D gene: TRBD1
CDR3 DNA: TGTGCCAGCAGTTTCGACCGACAGGGTCTCGATTCACCCCTCCACTTT
CDR3 protein: CASSFDRQGLDSPLHF

clone size: -
CDR3 length: 13
V gene: TRBV20-1
J gene: TRBJ1-2
D gene: -
CDR3 DNA: TGCAGTGCTAGTCTCCGGGGGGGAGATGGCTACACCTTC
CDR3 protein: CSASLRGGDGYTF

clone size: -
CDR3 length: 18
V gene: TRBV6-2/TRBV6-3
J gene: TRBJ2-6
D gene: TRBD2
CDR3 DNA: TGTGCCAGCAGTTACCCATGGGACTATTCGTCTGGGGCCAACGTCCTGACTTTC
CDR3 protein: CASSYPWDYSSGANVLTF

clone size: -
CDR3 length: 12
V gene: TRBV28
J gene: TRBJ2-7
D gene: TRBD2
CDR3 DNA: TGTGCCAGCCGGACTAGGACCTACGAGCAGTACTTC
CDR3 protein: CASRTRTYEQYF

clone size: -
CDR3 length: 12
V gene: TRBV29-1
J gene: TRBJ1-2
D gene: TRBD1
CDR3 DNA: TGCAGCGTGGGACAGGGACCCTATGGCTACACCTTC
CDR3 protein: CSVGQGPYGYTF

clone size: -
CDR3 length: 14
V gene: TRBV28
J gene: TRBJ1-3
D gene: TRBD1
CDR3 DNA: TGTGCCAGCAGCCCCGGGACAGCTGGAAACACCATATATTTT
CDR3 protein: CASSPGTAGNTIYF

clone size: -
CDR3 length: 16
V gene: TRBV3-1/TRBV3-2
J gene: TRBJ2-3
D gene: TRBD2
CDR3 DNA: TGTGCCAGCAGCCTAGCGGGAGGGTCTAGCACAGATACGCAGTATTTT
CDR3 protein: CASSLAGGSSTDTQYF

clone size: -
CDR3 length: 14
V gene: TRBV2
J gene: TRBJ1-5
D gene: -
CDR3 DNA: TGTGCCAGCAGGGGGGCAACAATCAATCAGCCCCAGCATTTT
CDR3 protein: CASRGATINQPQHF

clone size: -
CDR3 length: 13
V gene: TRBV6-1
J gene: TRBJ1-2
D gene: TRBD1
CDR3 DNA: TGTGCCAGCAGTGAAAAACAGGGGGATGGCTACACCTTC
CDR3 protein: CASSEKQGDGYTF

clone size: -
CDR3 length: 15
V gene: TRBV10-3
J gene: TRBJ2-1
D gene: -
CDR3 DNA: TGTGCCATCAGTGAGTCGGCGGGTAACTACAATGAGCAGTTCTTC
CDR3 protein: CAISESAGNYNEQFF

clone size: -
CDR3 length: 16
V gene: TRBV2
J gene: TRBJ1-6
D gene: -
CDR3 DNA: TGTGCCAGCAGTGAAGCGAGGCTCCGAAACGATTCACCCCTCCACTTT
CDR3 protein: CASSEARLRNDSPLHF

clone size: -
CDR3 length: 13
V gene: TRBV28
J gene: TRBJ2-2
D gene: -
CDR3 DNA: TGTGCCAGCAGTACAGCCAACACCGGGGAGCTGTTTTTT
CDR3 protein: CASSTANTGELFF

clone size: -
CDR3 length: 15
V gene: TRBV2
J gene: TRBJ1-5
D gene: -
CDR3 DNA: TGTGCCAGCAAGGACCGAGCGGATAGCAATCAGCCCCAGCATTTT
CDR3 protein: CASKDRADSNQPQHF

clone size: -
CDR3 length: 13
V gene: TRBV3-1/TRBV3-2
J gene: TRBJ1-1
D gene: -
CDR3 DNA: TGTGCCAGCAGCCAGTCGGGACATAAGGGAGCTTTCTTT
CDR3 protein: CASSQSGHKGAFF

clone size: -
CDR3 length: 15
V gene: TRBV5-1
J gene: TRBJ2-3
D gene: -
CDR3 DNA: TGCGCCAGCAGCTTGGGCCAGGGGAGCCCAGATACGCAGTATTTT
CDR3 protein: CASSLGQGSPDTQYF

clone size: -
CDR3 length: 17
V gene: TRBV21-1
J gene: TRBJ1-5
D gene: -
CDR3 DNA: TGTGCCAGCAGCAAAGTATGTAGGAGACTTAGCAATCAGCCCCAGCATTTT
CDR3 protein: CASSKVCRRLSNQPQHF

clone size: -
CDR3 length: 16
V gene: TRBV19
J gene: TRBJ1-2
D gene: TRBD1
CDR3 DNA: TGTGCCAGTACCGCGCCCGGGACAGCCAGAAGCTATGGCTACACCTTC
CDR3 protein: CASTAPGTARSYGYTF

clone size: -
CDR3 length: 15
V gene: TRBV3-1/TRBV3-2
J gene: TRBJ2-1
D gene: TRBD2
CDR3 DNA: TGTGCCAGCAGCCAAAGGACTAGCGGGGGAGCGGAGCAGTTCTTC
CDR3 protein: CASSQRTSGGAEQFF

clone size: -
CDR3 length: 12
V gene: TRBV2
J gene: TRBJ1-2
D gene: -
CDR3 DNA: TGTGCCGGTTCGACAGGCCGCGGTGGCTACACCTTC
CDR3 protein: CAGSTGRGGYTF

clone size: -
CDR3 length: 16
V gene: TRBV4-1
J gene: TRBJ2-3
D gene: TRBD2
CDR3 DNA: TGCGCCAGCAGCCAAGACCCTAGCGGTACTTCAGATACGCAGTATTTT
CDR3 protein: CASSQDPSGTSDTQYF

clone size: -
CDR3 length: 13
V gene: TRBV30
J gene: TRBJ1-1
D gene: TRBD1
CDR3 DNA: TGTGCCTGGAGTGTACTGAGACAGGGGGCTGCTTTCTTT
CDR3 protein: CAWSVLRQGAAFF

clone size: -
CDR3 length: 16
V gene: TRBV7-9
J gene: TRBJ2-1
D gene: -
CDR3 DNA: TGTGCCAGCAGCTTAGCGGCCGGGACATTTTTGGGGGCACCGATCTTC
CDR3 protein: CASSLAAGTFLGAPIF

clone size: once
CDR3 length: 13
V gene: TRBV2
J gene: TRBJ1-6
D gene: TRBD1
CDR3 DNA: TGTGCCAGCGACAGGGGGCATAATTCACCCCTCCACTTT
CDR3 protein: CASDRGHNSPLHF

clone size: -
CDR3 length: 16
V gene: TRBV28
J gene: TRBJ1-2
D gene: -
CDR3 DNA: TGTGCCATCAAGGCCCCCCCACCAGGTGCCTCCTATGGCTACACCTTC
CDR3 protein: CAIKAPPPGASYGYTF

clone size: -
CDR3 length: 15
V gene: TRBV24-1
J gene: TRBJ1-1
D gene: -
CDR3 DNA: TGTGCCACCAGTGATTCAAAACAGTTGAACACTGAAGCTTTCTTT
CDR3 protein: CATSDSKQLNTEAFF

clone size: -
CDR3 length: 13
V gene: TRBV15
J gene: TRBJ2-3
D gene: TRBD2
CDR3 DNA: TGTGCCACCAGCAGAGATGCAGCGGGGACGCAGTATTTT
CDR3 protein: CATSRDAAGTQYF

clone size: once
CDR3 length: 12
V gene: TRBV12-3/TRBV12-4
J gene: TRBJ2-7
D gene: -
CDR3 DNA: TGTGCCAGCAGTTCTGGACAGCGAGAGCAGTACTTC
CDR3 protein: CASSSGQREQYF

clone size: few
CDR3 length: 15
V gene: TRBV19
J gene: TRBJ1-1
D gene: TRBD1
CDR3 DNA: TGTGCCAGTACACGGGACAGACTTATGAACACTGAAGCTTTCTTT
CDR3 protein: CASTRDRLMNTEAFF

clone size: -
CDR3 length: 15
V gene: TRBV2
J gene: TRBJ2-1
D gene: TRBD1
CDR3 DNA: TGTGCCAGCAGATACGACAGGGCAGGGGGCAATGAGCAGTTCTTC
CDR3 protein: CASRYDRAGGNEQFF

clone size: few
CDR3 length: 15
V gene: TRBV7-2
J gene: TRBJ1-1
D gene: -
CDR3 DNA: TGTGCCAGCAGCTCTTACAACGTTGAATACACTGAAGCTTTCTTT
CDR3 protein: CASSSYNVEYTEAFF

clone size: -
CDR3 length: 16
V gene: TRBV11-3
J gene: TRBJ2-2
D gene: TRBD2
CDR3 DNA: TGTGCCAGCAGCAGAACTAGCGGGACGAACACCGGGGAGCTGTTTTTT
CDR3 protein: CASSRTSGTNTGELFF

clone size: -
CDR3 length: 13
V gene: TRBV6-5
J gene: TRBJ1-1
D gene: -
CDR3 DNA: TGTGCCAGCAGCGGACAGCTGAACACTGAAGCTTTCTTT
CDR3 protein: CASSGQLNTEAFF

clone size: -
CDR3 length: 16
V gene: TRBV28
J gene: TRBJ2-4
D gene: -
CDR3 DNA: TGTGCCAGCAGTTCACGTGGACACCTAGCCAAAAACATTCAGTACTTC
CDR3 protein: CASSSRGHLAKNIQYF

clone size: -
CDR3 length: 15
V gene: TRBV7-9
J gene: TRBJ1-1
D gene: -
CDR3 DNA: TGTGCCAGCAGCTTAGACAGGCCACTGAACACTGAAGCTTTCTTT
CDR3 protein: CASSLDRPLNTEAFF

clone size: -
CDR3 length: 16
V gene: TRBV5-4
J gene: TRBJ2-1
D gene: -
CDR3 DNA: TGTGCCAGCAGCTTGGGTGGCGGGGGCGGCCGCAATGAGCAGTTCTTC
CDR3 protein: CASSLGGGGGRNEQFF

clone size: -
CDR3 length: 13
V gene: TRBV12-5
J gene: TRBJ2-2
D gene: -
CDR3 DNA: TGTGCTAGTGGAGAATCTGGGGGCGGAGGACTGTTTTTT
CDR3 protein: CASGESGGGGLFF

clone size: -
CDR3 length: 14
V gene: TRBV25-1
J gene: TRBJ1-4
D gene: -
CDR3 DNA: TGTGCCAGCAGTCACAGTGCAACTAATGAAAAACTGTTTTTT
CDR3 protein: CASSHSATNEKLFF

clone size: -
CDR3 length: 17
V gene: TRBV11-2
J gene: TRBJ2-6
D gene: -
CDR3 DNA: TGTGCCAGCAGCTGGAACCCGTGGAGGGCTGGGGCCAACGTCCTGACTTTC
CDR3 protein: CASSWNPWRAGANVLTF

clone size: -
CDR3 length: 14
V gene: TRBV29-1
J gene: TRBJ2-7
D gene: TRBD2
CDR3 DNA: TGCAGCGTTATAGGACTAGCGGGAGGGTTCGAGCAGTACTTC
CDR3 protein: CSVIGLAGGFEQYF

clone size: -
CDR3 length: 14
V gene: TRBV2
J gene: TRBJ1-2
D gene: -
CDR3 DNA: TGTGCCAGCAGTGAAGCCTACAGGGTGGGCGGCTACACCTTC
CDR3 protein: CASSEAYRVGGYTF

clone size: -
CDR3 length: 14
V gene: TRBV7-9
J gene: TRBJ2-2
D gene: TRBD2
CDR3 DNA: TGTGCCAGCGGATTAGCGGGGAGTGACGGGGAGCTGTTTTTT
CDR3 protein: CASGLAGSDGELFF

clone size: once
CDR3 length: 13
V gene: TRBV19
J gene: TRBJ1-2
D gene: -
CDR3 DNA: TGTGCCAGTAGCACACAGGGATCCTATGGCTACACCTTC
CDR3 protein: CASSTQGSYGYTF

clone size: -
CDR3 length: 17
V gene: TRBV5-6
J gene: TRBJ2-2
D gene: -
CDR3 DNA: TGTGCCAGCAGCTTCGGCGGCAGAGCCGCGAACACCGGGGAGCTGTTTTTT
CDR3 protein: CASSFGGRAANTGELFF

clone size: -
CDR3 length: 14
V gene: TRBV20-1
J gene: TRBJ2-3
D gene: TRBD1
CDR3 DNA: TGCAGTGCTAGTAGAGGGGGCTCTACAGATACGCAGTATTTT
CDR3 protein: CSASRGGSTDTQYF

clone size: -
CDR3 length: 16
V gene: TRBV23-1
J gene: TRBJ1-2
D gene: -
CDR3 DNA: TGCGCCAGCAGTCAATCGAAGGCAGGAGCGGTTAATGGCTACACCTTC
CDR3 protein: CASSQSKAGAVNGYTF

clone size: -
CDR3 length: 15
V gene: TRBV5-1
J gene: TRBJ2-7
D gene: TRBD2
CDR3 DNA: TGCGCCAGCAGCTTGGATTGGGGGGGATACTACGAGCAGTACTTC
CDR3 protein: CASSLDWGGYYEQYF

clone size: -
CDR3 length: 12
V gene: TRBV24-1
J gene: TRBJ2-4
D gene: TRBD1
CDR3 DNA: TGTGCCATACAGGGGGCTGGAAACATTCAGTACTTC
CDR3 protein: CAIQGAGNIQYF

clone size: once
CDR3 length: 14
V gene: TRBV6-5
J gene: TRBJ1-1
D gene: TRBD1
CDR3 DNA: TGTGCCAGCAGTTCGGGACAGCTAAACACTGAAGCTTTCTTT
CDR3 protein: CASSSGQLNTEAFF

clone size: -
CDR3 length: 16
V gene: TRBV7-9
J gene: TRBJ2-5
D gene: TRBD1
CDR3 DNA: TGTGCCAGCAGCTTAGCGGGCAGGGGGTTTGGAGAGACCCAGTACTTC
CDR3 protein: CASSLAGRGFGETQYF

clone size: -
CDR3 length: 14
V gene: TRBV28
J gene: TRBJ1-2
D gene: TRBD1
CDR3 DNA: TGTGCCAGCAGTTTCGCAGGGGGCAGCTATGGCTACACCTTC
CDR3 protein: CASSFAGGSYGYTF

clone size: -
CDR3 length: 14
V gene: TRBV5-1
J gene: TRBJ1-1
D gene: TRBD1
CDR3 DNA: TGCGCCAGCAGCCCGGACAGGGGGAACACTGAAGCTTTCTTT
CDR3 protein: CASSPDRGNTEAFF